The sequence of this TCR beta chain was determined in a study of shared clonotypes between healthy human individuals. CDR3 size: 13 residues. Germline V gene data show CDR1 as SEHNR and CDR2 as FQNEAQ (reference sequence). V lost 5 bases to trimming and J lost 0 bases, with 8 bases between them. The method was immunoSEQ multiplex PCR; TCRdb's version includes in-frame clones alone and lacks a portion of them. The table lists about 2 million clones, about 95% of them singletons. Positive CCR7 selection of CD45RO-negative cells yielded the naive CD8 cells, and terminally differentiated effector memory CD45RA+ cells were excluded.

This TCR was sampled from a man aged 18 to 30 in good health. V gene TRBV7-9 combines with J gene TRBJ2-7; D is undetermined. The sequenced material came from naive CD8+ T cells sorted from blood. CDR3 amino acids: CASSPQASYEQYF. CDR3 nucleotides: TGTGCCAGCAGCCCCCAGGCCTCCTACGAGCAGTACTTC.